These T cell receptor beta chains were read from a single sample in a study of neurological immune-mediated disorders. Via MiXCR, TCRdb re-called the 5' RACE reads, giving one row per CDR3 protein. Of about 59,000 distinct CDR3 sequences listed, approximately 25% were seen once; the top ten hold about 4.6%. What was sequenced was PBMCs. These TCRs come from a man aged 60 to 69 with HTLV-1-associated myelopathy (HAM/TSP). The CDR3 runs from the conserved cysteine through the conserved F or W. The D gene is left open where the match is weak. Clone size, where shown, is once, few, many, or a class for clones that have expanded.

TRBJ2-7	TRBD2	13	TRBV24-1	.	TGTGCCACCAGTGCTAGCGGGAGTTACGAGCAGTACTTC	CATSASGSYEQYF
TRBJ2-2	TRBD2	15	TRBV3-1	.	TGTGCCAGCAGCCGTAGAGCGGGAGTAACCGGGGAGCTGTTTTTT	CASSRRAGVTGELFF
TRBJ2-7	.	15	TRBV12-3/TRBV12-4	many	TGTGCCAGCACCCTGAGGATTGCGGGACTCGGGGAGCAGTACTTC	CASTLRIAGLGEQYF
TRBJ1-3	TRBD1	19	TRBV5-1	.	TGCGCCAGCAGCCAAATCGTGACAGGGGGCGTCCCGGCTGGAAACACCATATATTTT	CASSQIVTGGVPAGNTIYF
TRBJ1-1	TRBD1	15	TRBV14	many	TGTGCCAGCAGCAAACGGACAGGGTGGGACACTGAAGCTTTCTTT	CASSKRTGWDTEAFF
TRBJ2-7	.	14	TRBV18	few	TGTGCCAGCTCACCACCAGGGGCCGACTACGAGCAGTACTTC	CASSPPGADYEQYF
TRBJ2-5	TRBD2	16	TRBV3-1	many	TGTGCCAGCAGCCAGAACGTAGCGGGAGGGCAAGAGACCCAGTACTTC	CASSQNVAGGQETQYF
TRBJ2-5	TRBD2	13	TRBV4-2	many	TGTGCCAGCAGCCGTGGACTAGAAGAGACCCAGTACTTC	CASSRGLEETQYF
TRBJ2-1	TRBD1	15	TRBV24-1	many	TGTGCCACCAGTGATTTAGGGCAGGGGGCCGGTGAGCAGTTCTTC	CATSDLGQGAGEQFF
TRBJ2-5	TRBD2	14	TRBV5-8	many	TGTGCCAGCAGCTTGGGAGCCGGGGGGGAGACCCAGTACTTC	CASSLGAGGETQYF
TRBJ2-7	.	14	TRBV20-1	many	TGCAGTGCTAGTGCCCCGGGACCCCGGGGCGAGCAGTACTTC	CSASAPGPRGEQYF
TRBJ2-6	.	16	TRBV9	few	TGTGCCAGCAGCGTTGCAGGGACCTCTGGGGCCAACGTCCTGACTTTC	CASSVAGTSGANVLTF
TRBJ1-1	TRBD1	15	TRBV5-1	many	TGCGCCAGCAGCCCGGGACAGGGGATGAACACTGAAGCTTTCTTT	CASSPGQGMNTEAFF
TRBJ2-3	.	17	TRBV5-1	many	TGCGCCAGCAGCTGGGGTCGAGCGGGCCTAAGCACAGATACGCAGTATTTT	CASSWGRAGLSTDTQYF
TRBJ1-2	.	14	TRBV12-3/TRBV12-4	many	TGTGCCAGCAGTATCGGGACGGCTTTTTATGGCTACACCTTC	CASSIGTAFYGYTF
TRBJ1-3	.	10	TRBV20-1	many	TGCACTGGGGGGGGAAACACCATATATTTT	CTGGGNTIYF
TRBJ1-6	.	16	TRBV27	many	TGTGCCAGCAGCCGAGATGTTGGGGGAGGTGGTTCACCCCTCCACTTT	CASSRDVGGGGSPLHF
TRBJ1-1	.	15	TRBV2	many	TGTGCTATTCGTCGGCAGGGCCCGAATGACGCTGAAGCTTTCTTT	CAIRRQGPNDAEAFF
TRBJ2-3	.	13	TRBV28	.	TGTGCCAGCAGTTTTCAGAGCACAGATACGCAGTATTTT	CASSFQSTDTQYF
TRBJ2-3	TRBD1	16	TRBV27	few	TGTGCCAGCAGCCACAGGGGAAGAGGTAGAACAGATACGCAGTATTTT	CASSHRGRGRTDTQYF
TRBJ2-7	TRBD2	14	TRBV4-1	medium-sized	TGCGCCAGCAGCCAAAGCGGGAGCTCCTACGAGCAGTACTTC	CASSQSGSSYEQYF
TRBJ1-1	TRBD1	14	TRBV5-1	many	TGCGCCAGCAGCTCGGGACAGGGAGTCCCTGAAGCTTTCTTT	CASSSGQGVPEAFF
TRBJ2-2	.	15	TRBV3-1	.	TGTGCCAGCAGCCAATACAGGGGAGGCACCGGGGAGCTGTTTTTT	CASSQYRGGTGELFF
TRBJ1-6	.	14	TRBV3-1	many	TGTGCCAGCAGCCAAGATGGAGTCAACTCACCCCTCCACTTT	CASSQDGVNSPLHF
TRBJ2-3	.	15	TRBV28	.	TGTGCCAGCAGTTTACCGGGGCCTAGCACAGATACGCAGTATTTT	CASSLPGPSTDTQYF
TRBJ2-1	.	15	TRBV10-3	many	TGTGCCATCAGTGAGTCATTAGCGGCTGAAGGAGAGCAGTTCTTC	CAISESLAAEGEQFF
TRBJ1-4	.	14	TRBV20-1	many	TGCAGTGCTAGACCCCGAACAGGGCTCGAAAAACTGTTTTTT	CSARPRTGLEKLFF
TRBJ2-3	TRBD2	14	TRBV14	few	TGTGCCAGCAGCCCAAGCGGGGCGGGGAATACGCAGTATTTT	CASSPSGAGNTQYF
TRBJ2-1	TRBD2	18	TRBV7-3	.	TGTGCCAGCAGCTTAATCGGGCTAGCGGAGTCGTCCTACAATGAGCAGTTCTTC	CASSLIGLAESSYNEQFF